This TCR beta chain emerged from a study of blood T cell repertoires in COVID-19 (dated by TCRdb to the early 2020s). About the study as a whole: The collaborator samples originated in the United States, Italy and Spain and spanned the acute and convalescent phases of COVID-19. The material from the prospective study consisted of cDNA or gDNA derived from T cells, B-cell-depleted T cells, or PBMCs. The samples were drawn from the first 160 participants of the ongoing ImmuneRACE study and from roughly 1,300 subjects provided by 6 global collaborators. The repertoires were released in a freely available public database intended as a resource for research on the immune response to SARS-CoV-2. Deeply sampled blood TCRbeta repertoires from subjects exposed to, actively infected with, or recovered from COVID-19 were included in the dataset. The sample metadata nearly always contained a de-identified subject ID, COVID-19 status, age in years and sex. Where available, HLA class I and class II types were obtained from metadata supplied by the sample provider rather than from assay-based typing.

TCRbeta CDR3 regions were amplified from genomic DNA by means of the immunoSEQ Assay, a bias-controlled multiplex PCR. The original pipeline was this. Within the assay, amplification of reference gene primers was used to estimate how many nucleated cells each sample contained. Sequence reads were collapsed and filtered to measure the absolute abundance of every unique TCRbeta CDR3 rearrangement. Productive Simpson clonality was computed per sample as the square root of Simpson's diversity index over productive rearrangements. This immuneACCESS table, as held by TCRdb, lists in-frame sequences with V and J called but not all clones. Of the missing ones, under half trace to an unresolved V gene in checked studies; the others have no known cause. The V and J calls and clone size were taken over from that table, and D and trimming were inferred from the DNA. The sample table shows around 200,000 clones, and over 75% are seen once. The ten largest account for about 0.77% of the sample.

Overall results and qualifications from the work: How much clinical and demographic metadata was included differed by source and by participant, and the metadata was provided uncurated.

In the prospective study, participants were about 18 to 100 years old, resided in under 30 geographic areas of the United States, and were enrolled through a virtual design. In the prospective study, cohorts were assigned on the basis of participant-reported clinical history obtained from a screening survey and a study questionnaire. Recovered participants in ImmuneRACE Cohort 3 were defined as having two consecutive negative NP/OP PCR tests, clearance from a healthcare professional, or resolution of symptoms. Mobile phlebotomists in the prospective study collected whole blood, serum and a nasopharyngeal or oropharyngeal swab from every participant. Prospective study participants could optionally give additional blood draws and questionnaires over a roughly 2-month period. Before DNA extraction, prospective study blood samples were shipped either frozen or at room temperature. Comments on this clone: It has no known antigen specificity. Within one base of it there is no much larger clone, and no base qualities were kept.

The CDR3 has 16 amino acids, counting the end cysteine and phenylalanine. Only CDR3 DNA remains: 48 bases, in frame from the first base. Taken from the germline V gene (reference sequence), the CDR1 and CDR2 loops are LNHDA and SQIVND. The junction carries 14 bases between V and J, which are trimmed by 5 bases and 0 bases respectively. Sample: PBMCs or T cells enriched from blood (not recorded which). The chain is made from TRBV19 and TRBJ1-5, and possibly TRBD1, on 6 matching bases. The TCR originated in a woman younger than 30 who had recovered from COVID-19. This receptor carries the CDR3 CASSPRGAYSNQPQHF. The DNA sequence is TGTGCCAGTAGTCCCCGGGGGGCTTATAGCAATCAGCCCCAGCATTTT.